This T cell receptor (beta chain) was recorded in a study of shared clonotypes between healthy human individuals. As for the study in general: Donors were a couple of women and a few men aged 18 to 49.

Samples underwent the assay at deep level. The method was immunoSEQ multiplex PCR; TCRdb's version includes in-frame clones alone and lacks a portion of them. There are about 750,000 clones in the sample; almost 95% occur only once, and around 24% lies in the top ten. V shed 1 base and J 1 base; nucleotides not matched to a gene: 5. Germline lookup yields CDR1 MGHDK and CDR2 SYGVNS. The CDR3 runs 16 residues. Naive CD8 cells, CD45RO-negative and positively selected for CCR7, excluded terminally differentiated effector memory CD45RA+ cells. V gene TRBV25-1 combines with J gene TRBJ2-5; TRBD1 matches 8 bases. Input material: naive CD8+ T cells sorted from blood. This clonotype originated in a man under 40 in good health. CDR3 region: CASSESPDRAQETQYF. Written as DNA, the CDR3 is TGTGCCAGCAGTGAATCTCCGGACAGGGCCCAAGAGACCCAGTACTTC.